Below are 28 T cell receptor beta chains sequenced from a single sample in a study of blood T cell repertoires in COVID-19. Profiling relied on immunoSEQ multiplex PCR, and the TCRdb table lists in-frame clones only, not all of them. The table has tens of thousands of clones, around 81% seen once. The material sequenced was peripheral blood. The receptors come from a man in his fifties with acute or convalescent COVID-19.

The chain combines TRBV2 with TRBJ1-1; a possible D gene is TRBD1 (5 bases). The V end was cut by 8 bases, the J end by 3 bases, with 16 bases between. Germline V gives CDR1 SNHLY, CDR2 FYNNEI. The CDR3 totals 14 residues. Here the CDR3 reads CASASGQEYTEAFF. CDR3 in DNA: TGTGCCAGCGCTTCAGGGCAGGAGTACACTGAAGCTTTCTTT.

This chain joins TRBV5-6 and TRBJ1-1; 8 bases are shared with TRBD1. The trim removed 2 bases at V and 14 bases at J, leaving 14 bases unmatched. In germline, CDR1 is SGHDT, CDR2 YYEEEE. CDR3 length equals 14 residues. Here the CDR3 DNA reads TGTGCCAGCAGCTTTTATGGTGACAGGGGTGGTTGCTTCTTT. This gives the protein CASSFYGDRGGCFF.

The V gene is TRBV7-3, the J gene TRBJ2-3, with D possibly matching TRBD2 (5 bases). Trimming took off 5 bases at V and 6 bases at J, with 15 bases between the two ends. CDR1 is SGHTA, CDR2 FQGTGA, per germline. The CDR3 runs to 14 residues. The CDR3 is CASSPSFGEDTQYF. The DNA for the CDR3 is TGTGCCAGCAGCCCATCTTTTGGGGAGGATACGCAGTATTTT.

The chain has TRBV5-1 and TRBJ2-2; D call uncertain. The V end was cut by 5 bases, the J end by 3 bases, with 14 bases between. The CDR3 is 15 residues long. Germline V lookup: CDR1 SGHRS, CDR2 YFSETQ. The CDR3 DNA follows: TGCGCCAGCAGTCCCATAGAGTCCGACACCGGGGAGCTGTTTTTT. It yields the protein CASSPIESDTGELFF.

In this sample, this clone turned up once. The chain recombines TRBV28 with TRBJ1-1; 7 nucleotides line up with TRBD1. V lost 5 bases to trimming and J lost 10 bases; unmatched junction nucleotides: 7. This CDR3 has 12 amino acids. Germline CDR1 and CDR2: MDHEN and SYDVKM. CDR3 amino acids: CASSAQTGLAFF. CDR3 in DNA: TGTGCCAGCAGTGCCCAGACAGGGTTAGCTTTCTTT.

The CDR3 DNA is TGTGCCAGTAGTCCGGGTGACAGGGACCTCAATCAGCCCCAGCATTTT. As protein: CASSPGDRDLNQPQHF. V gene TRBV19 combines with J gene TRBJ1-5, with TRBD1 identical over 7 bases. The V gene's germline CDR1 is LNHDA and CDR2 SQIVND (reference sequence). V was clipped by 5 bases and J by 3 bases; unmatched bases: 10. This CDR3 is built from 16 residues.

The chain joins TRBV6-6 to TRBJ1-1; D perhaps matches TRBD1 (5 bases). The V end was cut by 0 bases, the J end by 1 base, with 12 bases between. Germline CDR1 MNHNY, CDR2 SVGAGI (reference sequence). The CDR3 consists of 16 residues. The CDR3 is CASSYSDKGANTEAFF. The CDR3 DNA follows: TGTGCCAGCAGTTACTCGGACAAAGGGGCGAACACTGAAGCTTTCTTT.

The DNA of the CDR3 is TGTGCCTACCTCCTACGTTTAGTAGATACGCAGTATTTT. Translating gives CAYLLRLVDTQYF. This chain links TRBV30 with TRBJ2-3, with unresolved D. Germline loops: CDR1 GTSNPN, CDR2 SVGIG (reference sequence). The CDR3 loop spans 13 amino acids. V was cut by 7 bases and J by 5 bases, with 16 bases left in between.

The gene calls are TRBV4-1 and TRBJ2-5; a possible D gene is TRBD1 (5 bases). Germline CDR1 reads MGHRA; CDR2 reads YSYEKL. Between the trimmed V and J ends, which lost 0 bases and 4 bases, there was a span of 12 bases. This CDR3 is 15 amino acids long. CDR3 bases: TGCGCCAGCAGCCAAGATTCCCAGGGCCGAGAGACCCAGTACTTC. Protein: CASSQDSQGRETQYF.

The V and J genes are TRBV6-5 and TRBJ1-3, with 7 positions matching TRBD1. V shed 0 bases, J shed 3 bases, and the junction held 5 bases outside the gene matches. The CDR3 has 16 residues. The germline V gene encodes CDR1 MNHEY and CDR2 SVGAGI. In DNA, the CDR3 is TGTGCCAGCAGTTACTCTGAGGGGGCGAGTGGAAACACCATATATTTT. It codes for CASSYSEGASGNTIYF.

J is TRBJ1-4 and V is TRBV7-8; 8 bases are a match to TRBD1. Germline trimming cut 5 bases from V and 6 bases from J; bases unmatched to any gene: 5. Looked up from germline, CDR1 is SGHVS and CDR2 is FQNEAQ. CDR3 size: 14 residues. The chain's CDR3 is CASSRDRGDEKLFF. The CDR3 DNA sequence: TGTGCCAGCAGCCGAGACAGGGGCGATGAAAAACTGTTTTTT.

The CDR3 reads CSASEYRATEAFF. The CDR3 nucleotides are TGCAGTGCCAGTGAATACAGGGCCACTGAAGCTTTCTTT. The chain employs TRBV20-1 and TRBJ1-1; D might be TRBD1 (6 bases). Per the germline V gene, CDR1 is DFQATT and CDR2 is SNEGSKA (reference sequence). This CDR3 has 13 residues. V was cut by 6 bases and J by 4 bases, with 15 bases left in between.

The rearrangement uses TRBV4-3 and TRBJ1-3, with unresolved D. This CDR3 has 13 amino acids. Trimming stripped 0 bases from V and 4 bases from J, with 4 bases between. Germline V gene lookup returns CDR1 LGHNA and CDR2 YSLEER. The CDR3 nucleotides read TGCGCCAGCAGCCAAGAACGGGGAAACACCATATATTTT. Translation gives CASSQERGNTIYF.

This clone has a handful of counts. V gene TRBV6-5 combines with J gene TRBJ1-6; D gene ambiguous. The V end lost 6 bases, the J end lost 7 bases, and 7 bases lay between the germline ends. The V gene's germline CDR1 is MNHEY and CDR2 SVGAGI. This CDR3 has 12 residues. CDR3 protein: CASRAGNSPLHF. In nucleotides, the CDR3 is TGTGCCAGCAGGGCGGGCAATTCACCCCTCCACTTT.

The rearrangement joins TRBV7-2 to TRBJ2-5, with 8 nucleotides matching TRBD2. V gave up 5 bases and J gave up 1 base; unmatched junction bases: 6. CDR1 and CDR2 from the germline V gene are SGHTA and FQGNSA. This CDR3 contains 15 residues. CDR3 residues: CASSPPSGRQETQYF. The CDR3 coding sequence is TGTGCCAGCAGCCCCCCTAGCGGGCGCCAAGAGACCCAGTACTTC.

J is TRBJ1-1 and V is TRBV2, with unresolved D. Germline V gene sequence: CDR1 SNHLY, CDR2 FYNNEI. Trimming stripped 5 bases from V and 4 bases from J, with 17 bases between. The CDR3 loop spans 15 amino acids. CDR3 sequence reads: CASSYSWDGSTEAFF. The CDR3 DNA reads as TGTGCCAGCAGTTACAGTTGGGATGGGAGCACTGAAGCTTTCTTT.

The rearrangement joins TRBV9 to TRBJ2-2, with TRBD2 matching over 13 bases. V gave up 1 base and J gave up 5 bases; unmatched junction bases: 2. CDR3 length: 16 residues. Germline V lookup: CDR1 SGDLS, CDR2 YYNGEE. CDR3 residues: CASSVRLAGGTGELFF. CDR3 bases: TGTGCCAGCAGCGTAAGACTAGCGGGGGGAACCGGGGAGCTGTTTTTT.

This CDR3 is CASSRDRSSGNTIYF. The CDR3, as DNA: TGTGCCAGCTCAAGGGACAGAAGCTCTGGAAACACCATATATTTT. This sequence joins TRBV18 and TRBJ1-3; 7 bases are a match to TRBD1. V dropped 5 bases and J dropped 0; count of bases not matched to a gene: 4. The CDR3 length is 15 residues. The germline V gene encodes CDR1 KGHSH and CDR2 LQKENI.

V is TRBV21-1 and J is TRBJ2-5; the D segment call TRBD1 is taken from the table without a DNA check. TRBV21-1 is tagged as a pseudogene. CDR3 length: 18 amino acids. CDR3 amino acids: CASSKAPGDRGAGETQYF. Here the CDR3 DNA reads TGTGCCAGCAGCAAAGCGCCCGGGGACAGGGGCGCTGGAGAGACCCAGTACTTC.

Worth noting for this clone: This same CDR3 is encoded by further DNA sequences in the sample. The chain links TRBV28 to TRBJ1-2, with D possibly matching TRBD1 (5 bases). The CDR3 sequence is 12 residues long. Between the trimmed V and J ends, which lost 6 bases and 4 bases, there was a span of 9 bases. Germline V gives CDR1 MDHEN, CDR2 SYDVKM. The CDR3 DNA reads as TGTGCCAGCAGCTTGGGGGGCTATGGCTACACCTTC. It yields the protein CASSLGGYGYTF.

This clone appeared a few times. The rearrangement joins TRBV10-1 to TRBJ1-1; D unresolved. CDR1 is WNHNN and CDR2 is SYGVQD in the germline V gene (reference sequence). This CDR3 has 12 amino acids. V dropped 4 bases and J dropped 1 base, with 4 bases sitting between them. The CDR3 region is CASSAGNTEAFF. In nucleotides, the CDR3 is TGCGCCAGCAGTGCGGGGAACACTGAAGCTTTCTTT.

The sample holds one count of this clone. The chain employs TRBV11-3 and TRBJ2-1, with 16 bases matching TRBD2. The CDR3 runs 17 residues. Germline-derived CDR1 and CDR2 are SGHNT and YENEEA. The junction had 6 bases not matched to a gene; V was cut back by 1 base and J by 9 bases. This CDR3 reads CASSLVGTSGRASEQFF. The CDR3 DNA reads TGTGCCAGCAGCTTAGTGGGGACTAGCGGGAGGGCCAGTGAGCAGTTCTTC.

This sequence joins TRBV9 and TRBJ2-3, with 10 bases aligning to TRBD2. The CDR3 is 18 residues long. Germline values: CDR1 SGDLS, CDR2 YYNGEE. V was pared by 0 bases and J by 5 bases, with 12 bases of the junction left unmatched. CDR3 nucleotides: TGTGCCAGCAGCGTAGAGGCCCGGAGCGGGGGGGCGGAAGATACGCAGTATTTT. Translation gives CASSVEARSGGAEDTQYF.

This clone was seen once. The V gene is TRBV9, the J gene TRBJ2-5; 11 bases agree with TRBD1. CDR1 and CDR2 (germline): SGDLS, YYNGEE. V gave up 3 bases and J gave up 5 bases; unmatched junction bases: 3. The CDR3 consists of 14 residues. Written as DNA, the CDR3 is TGTGCCAGCAGCGCGGGACAGGGGGTCGAGACCCAGTACTTC. Protein sequence: CASSAGQGVETQYF. The variable domain in full, with the rest retrieved from reference TRBV9 and TRBJ2-5, is DSGVTQTPKHLITATGQRVTLRCSPRSGDLSVYWYQQSLDQGLQFLIQYYNGEERAKGNILERFSAQQFPDLHSELNLSSLELGDSALYFCASSAGQGVETQYFGPGTRLLVL.

The V and J genes are TRBV5-6 and TRBJ1-5; 9 positions agree with TRBD1. Germline V gives CDR1 SGHDT, CDR2 YYEEEE. The junction had 13 bases not matched to a gene; V was cut back by 6 bases and J by 9 bases. This CDR3 is built from 15 residues. The CDR3 spells CASNRAGTGKGPQHF. The CDR3 nucleotides are TGTGCCAGCAACCGGGCGGGGACAGGGAAAGGGCCCCAGCATTTT.

The chain is built from TRBV6-5 and TRBJ1-4, with 8 bases lining up with TRBD1. After removal of 6 bases from V and 6 bases from J, the junction contained 9 bases not matched to a gene. The length of the CDR3 is 15 residues. Germline V gene sequence: CDR1 MNHEY, CDR2 SVGAGI. The CDR3 nucleotides are TGTGCCAGCAGACCGAGGACAGGGACGTATGAAAAACTGTTTTTT. Translated, it gives CASRPRTGTYEKLFF.

The V gene is TRBV5-4, the J gene TRBJ2-1; TRBD2 is a possible D gene (6 bases). Looked up from germline, CDR1 is SGHNT and CDR2 is YYREEE (reference sequence). V was trimmed by 0 bases and J by 2 bases, leaving 15 bases between them. The CDR3 is made up of 17 amino acids. The CDR3 DNA reads as TGTGCCAGCAGCTTGGTTGTGTTCTCGGGAGCCTACAATGAGCAGTTCTTC. It codes for CASSLVVFSGAYNEQFF.

V is TRBV29-1 and J is TRBJ2-7, with unresolved D. CDR3 size: 15 residues. Per germline, CDR1 SQVTM and CDR2 ANQGSEA. V lost 1 base and J lost 3, with 16 bases in between. As DNA, the CDR3 is TGCAGCGTTGAAGGTGAGGCCGGTTTGGACTACGAGCAGTACTTC. This encodes CSVEGEAGLDYEQYF.